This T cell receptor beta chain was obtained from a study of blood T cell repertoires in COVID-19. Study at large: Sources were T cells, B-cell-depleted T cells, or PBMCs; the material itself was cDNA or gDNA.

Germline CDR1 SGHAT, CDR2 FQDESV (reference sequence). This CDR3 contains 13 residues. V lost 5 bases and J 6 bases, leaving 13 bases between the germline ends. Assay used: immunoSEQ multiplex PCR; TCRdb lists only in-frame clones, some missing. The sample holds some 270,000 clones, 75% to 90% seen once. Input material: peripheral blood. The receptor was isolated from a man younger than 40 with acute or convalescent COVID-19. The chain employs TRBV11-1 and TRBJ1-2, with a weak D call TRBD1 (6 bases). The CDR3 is CASSTTGYDGYTF. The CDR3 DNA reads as TGTGCCAGCAGCACTACAGGGTACGATGGCTACACCTTC.